The 17 T cell receptor beta chains presented below share a single source sample, sequenced in a study of blood T cell repertoires in COVID-19. Clones were read by immunoSEQ multiplex PCR, and TCRdb kept only the in-frame ones, dropping some. The sample lists 150,000 to 200,000 clones, about 78% occurring once. Specimen: PBMCs or T cells enriched from blood (not recorded which). The receptors stem from a woman aged 45-59 years who had recovered from COVID-19.

The chain couples TRBV4-2 to TRBJ2-5; D may be TRBD1 (6 bases). The CDR3 runs to 15 residues. The germline CDR1 and CDR2 sequences are LGHNA and YNFKEQ. With 4 bases removed from V and 2 bases from J, the gap between germline ends came to 14 bases. The CDR3 loop is CASSPQGSTQETQYF. For the CDR3, the DNA is TGTGCCAGCAGCCCTCAGGGGTCCACTCAAGAGACCCAGTACTTC.

This clone was seen more than once but under ten times. The V gene is TRBV10-2, the J gene TRBJ2-1, with D perhaps TRBD2 (6 bases). CDR1 and CDR2 (germline): WSHSY, SAAADI. V was shortened by 2 bases and J by 4 bases, with 6 bases between the two germline ends. The CDR3 loop spans 13 amino acids. DNA for the CDR3: TGCGCCAGCAGTGAGCGGGAGTACAATGAGCAGTTCTTC. This encodes CASSEREYNEQFF.

V usage is TRBV5-8 and J usage is TRBJ2-1, with a weak D call TRBD2 (6 bases). Germline CDR1 and CDR2: SGHTS and YDEGEE. Trimming removed 4 bases at V and 0 bases at J, with 14 bases between. The CDR3 runs 16 residues. CDR3 region: CASSQSVGGSYNEQFF. DNA for the CDR3: TGTGCCAGCAGCCAGTCGGTCGGGGGCTCCTACAATGAGCAGTTCTTC.

The genes are TRBV14 and TRBJ2-7; a possible D gene is TRBD2 (5 bases). Germline V gene lookup returns CDR1 SGHDN and CDR2 FVKESK. The CDR3 has 15 amino acids. V dropped 0 bases and J dropped 2 bases, with 11 bases sitting between them. CDR3 nucleotide sequence: TGTGCCAGCAGCCAAGATCGAAGCGGCACCTACGAGCAGTACTTC. Translation: CASSQDRSGTYEQYF.

The chain uses TRBV28 and TRBJ1-2, with D maybe TRBD1 (5 bases). The CDR3 sequence is 15 residues long. CDR1 and CDR2 (germline): MDHEN, SYDVKM. V was trimmed by 5 bases and J by 4 bases, leaving 17 bases between them. The CDR3 loop is CASSQPGLSTYGYTF. CDR3 in DNA: TGTGCCAGCAGTCAACCGGGACTCAGCACCTATGGCTACACCTTC.

The chain employs TRBV6-6 and TRBJ1-3, with a tentative D call TRBD1 (5 bases). The CDR3 runs to 16 residues. Looked up from germline, CDR1 is MNHNY and CDR2 is SVGAGI (reference sequence). V was clipped by 2 bases and J by 4 bases, with 15 bases between them. The CDR3 coding sequence is TGTGCCAGCAGTTACACCGGGGGAGGCTCCGGAAACACCATATATTTT. It yields the protein CASSYTGGGSGNTIYF.

V and J are TRBV4-2 and TRBJ2-3; 10 nucleotides line up with TRBD2. From germline, CDR1 is LGHNA and CDR2 YNFKEQ. The CDR3 runs to 17 residues. The CDR3 spells CPTSQEGAGGGADTQYF. The DNA for the CDR3 is TGTCCCACCAGCCAAGAAGGAGCGGGAGGGGGGGCAGATACGCAGTATTTT.

The chain is built from TRBV19 and TRBJ1-5; 10 bases are shared with TRBD1. Germline V gene lookup returns CDR1 LNHDA and CDR2 SQIVND (reference sequence). This CDR3 is built from 16 residues. V dropped 4 bases and J dropped 9; count of bases not matched to a gene: 12. CDR3 in DNA: TGTGCCAGTAGTACCCTGACAGGGGGCTTATCATGGCCCCAGCATTTT. Its protein product is CASSTLTGGLSWPQHF.

The gene calls are TRBV6-5 and TRBJ1-1; possible D gene TRBD1, 6 bases. Trimming removed 7 bases at V and 3 bases at J, with 12 bases between. This CDR3 has 13 amino acids. Looked up from germline, CDR1 is MNHEY and CDR2 is SVGAGI. CDR3 loop: CASIRGGDTEAFF. As DNA, the CDR3 is TGTGCCAGCATTAGAGGGGGGGACACTGAAGCTTTCTTT.

This clone was observed a single time. This chain connects TRBV28 to TRBJ1-1; D gene uncertain. Trimming removed 3 bases from V and 1 base from J, with 18 bases in between. Germline lookup yields CDR1 MDHEN and CDR2 SYDVKM. CDR3 length: 17 residues. The CDR3 region is CASSFSRGPLQNTEAFF. DNA for the CDR3: TGTGCCAGCAGTTTTAGTCGGGGTCCCTTACAGAACACTGAAGCTTTCTTT.

This chain links TRBV11-3 with TRBJ2-1; 7 nucleotides align to TRBD1. The CDR3 extends over 15 amino acids. Trimming cost V 3 bases and J 6 bases; bases outside gene matches: 8. Looked up from germline, CDR1 is SGHNT and CDR2 is YENEEA. The chain's CDR3 is CASSLTGTRLNEQFF. The CDR3 coding sequence is TGTGCCAGCAGCTTGACAGGGACACGGCTCAATGAGCAGTTCTTC.

The V gene is TRBV29-1, the J gene TRBJ1-2; 9 bases line up with TRBD1. This CDR3 is 21 amino acids long. V shed 7 bases, J shed 3 bases, and the junction held 30 bases outside the gene matches. Looked up from germline, CDR1 is SQVTM and CDR2 is ANQGSEA. The CDR3 bases are TGCAGCGCCGACCTTTTGGGACAGGGTGATACACGTGCTGAATCGGACTATGGCTACACCTTC. It specifies CSADLLGQGDTRAESDYGYTF.

This rearrangement joins TRBV7-9 to TRBJ2-5; D may be TRBD2 (5 bases). The CDR3 loop spans 13 amino acids. Germline CDR1 is SEHNR and CDR2 is FQNEAQ (reference sequence). V dropped 3 bases and J dropped 5 bases, with 10 bases sitting between them. The CDR3 reads CASSLAGGETQYF. Written as DNA, the CDR3 is TGTGCCAGCAGCTTGGCCGGCGGGGAGACCCAGTACTTC.

The V and J genes are TRBV5-1 and TRBJ2-1, with TRBD2 identical over 11 bases. Germline loops: CDR1 SGHRS, CDR2 YFSETQ. CDR3 length: 16 residues. V shed 0 bases and J 4 bases; nucleotides not matched to a gene: 3. This CDR3 reads CASSLARLAGYNEQFF. As DNA, the CDR3 is TGCGCCAGCAGCTTGGCTCGACTAGCGGGGTACAATGAGCAGTTCTTC.

The chain combines TRBV28 with TRBJ2-4; no definite D call. With 6 bases removed from V and 5 bases from J, the gap between germline ends came to 14 bases. The V gene's germline CDR1 is MDHEN and CDR2 SYDVKM. This CDR3 region has 14 residues. CDR3: CASRPDPVQNIQYF. In DNA, the CDR3 is TGTGCCAGCAGACCCGATCCGGTACAAAACATTCAGTACTTC. Variable domain in full (rest from reference TRBV28 and TRBJ2-4): DVKVTQSSRYLVKRTGEKVFLECVQDMDHENMFWYRQDPGLGLRLIYFSYDVKMKEKGDIPEGYSVSREKKERFSLILESASTNQTSMYLCASRPDPVQNIQYFGAGTRLSVL.

The table lists this clone with a count of one. The chain joins TRBV19 to TRBJ2-1, with D possibly being TRBD2 (5 bases). From germline, CDR1 is LNHDA and CDR2 SQIVND (reference sequence). The CDR3 spans 18 residues. With 10 bases removed from V and 1 base from J, the gap between germline ends came to 26 bases. CDR3 sequence: CAIDSGRARRWSYNEQFF. Here the CDR3 DNA reads TGTGCCATAGACTCCGGGCGGGCTCGAAGATGGTCCTACAATGAGCAGTTCTTC.

The chain joins TRBV25-1 to TRBJ2-7; 11 bases fit TRBD2. The V segment lost 4 bases and the J segment 0 bases; nucleotides outside the gene matches: 8. CDR1 MGHDK and CDR2 SYGVNS come from the germline V gene. The CDR3 totals 17 residues. This chain's CDR3 is CASSAIHTSGSSYEQYF. The CDR3 region has the DNA TGTGCCAGCAGTGCCATTCACACTAGCGGGAGCTCCTACGAGCAGTACTTC.